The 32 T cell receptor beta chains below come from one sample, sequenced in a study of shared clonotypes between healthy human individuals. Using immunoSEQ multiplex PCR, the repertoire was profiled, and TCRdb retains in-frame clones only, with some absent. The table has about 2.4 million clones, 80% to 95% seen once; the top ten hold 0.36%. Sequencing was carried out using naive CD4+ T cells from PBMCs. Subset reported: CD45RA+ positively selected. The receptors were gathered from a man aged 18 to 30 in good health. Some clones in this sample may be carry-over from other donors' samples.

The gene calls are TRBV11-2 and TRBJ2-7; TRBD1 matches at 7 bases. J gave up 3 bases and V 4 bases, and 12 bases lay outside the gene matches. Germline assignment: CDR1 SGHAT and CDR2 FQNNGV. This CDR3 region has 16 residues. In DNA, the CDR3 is TGTGCCAGCAGCTCACTTCATTTGGGACAGAACTACGAGCAGTACTTC. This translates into CASSSLHLGQNYEQYF.

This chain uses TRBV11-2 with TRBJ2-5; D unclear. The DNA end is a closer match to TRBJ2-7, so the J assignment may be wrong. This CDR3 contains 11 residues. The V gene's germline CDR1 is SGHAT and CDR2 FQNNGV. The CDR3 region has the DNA TGTGCCAGCAGCTTGGGCAACGAGCAGTACTTC. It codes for CASSLGNEQYF.

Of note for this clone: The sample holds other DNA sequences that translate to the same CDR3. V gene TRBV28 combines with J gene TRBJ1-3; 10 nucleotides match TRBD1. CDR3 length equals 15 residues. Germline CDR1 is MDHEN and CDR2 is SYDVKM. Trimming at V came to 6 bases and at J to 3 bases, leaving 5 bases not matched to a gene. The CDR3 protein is CASRRQGAGGNTIYF. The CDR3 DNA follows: TGTGCCAGCAGGCGACAGGGGGCTGGTGGAAACACCATATATTTT.

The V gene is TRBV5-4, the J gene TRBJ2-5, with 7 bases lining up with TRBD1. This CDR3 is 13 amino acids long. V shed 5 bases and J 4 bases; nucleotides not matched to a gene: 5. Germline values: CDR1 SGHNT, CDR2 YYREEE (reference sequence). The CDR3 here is CASREGAGETQYF. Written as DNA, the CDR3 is TGTGCCAGCAGAGAGGGGGCAGGAGAGACCCAGTACTTC. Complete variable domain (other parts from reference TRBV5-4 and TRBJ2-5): ETGVTQSPTHLIKTRGQQVTLRCSSQSGHNTVSWYQQALGQGPQFIFQYYREEENGRGNFPPRFSGLQFPNYSSELNVNALELDDSALYLCASREGAGETQYFGPGTRLLVL.

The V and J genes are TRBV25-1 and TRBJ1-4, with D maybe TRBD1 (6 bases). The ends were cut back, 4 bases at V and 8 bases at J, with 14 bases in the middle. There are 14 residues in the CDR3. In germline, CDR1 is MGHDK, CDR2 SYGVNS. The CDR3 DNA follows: TGTGCCAGCAGTGGACAGGATAAGAGGGAAAAACTGTTTTTT. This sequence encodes CASSGQDKREKLFF.

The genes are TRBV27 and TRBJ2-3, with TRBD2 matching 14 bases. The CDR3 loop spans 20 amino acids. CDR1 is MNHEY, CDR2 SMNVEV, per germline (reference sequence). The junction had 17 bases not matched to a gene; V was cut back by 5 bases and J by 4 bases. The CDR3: CASSASRLAGGSQVADTQYF. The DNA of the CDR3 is TGTGCCAGCAGTGCATCAAGACTAGCGGGAGGGTCTCAGGTTGCAGATACGCAGTATTTT.

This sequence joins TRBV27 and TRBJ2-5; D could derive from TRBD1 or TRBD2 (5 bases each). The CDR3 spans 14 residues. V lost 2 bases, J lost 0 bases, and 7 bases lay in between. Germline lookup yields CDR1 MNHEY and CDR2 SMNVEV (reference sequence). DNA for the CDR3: TGTGCCAGCAGTTTAACGGGACACCAAGAGACCCAGTACTTC. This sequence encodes CASSLTGHQETQYF.

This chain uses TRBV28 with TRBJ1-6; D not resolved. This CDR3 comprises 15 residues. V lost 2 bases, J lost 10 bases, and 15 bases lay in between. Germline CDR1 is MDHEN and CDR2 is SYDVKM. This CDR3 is CASSLLGRGGSPLHF. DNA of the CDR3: TGTGCCAGCAGTTTACTGGGTAGAGGAGGATCACCCCTCCACTTT.

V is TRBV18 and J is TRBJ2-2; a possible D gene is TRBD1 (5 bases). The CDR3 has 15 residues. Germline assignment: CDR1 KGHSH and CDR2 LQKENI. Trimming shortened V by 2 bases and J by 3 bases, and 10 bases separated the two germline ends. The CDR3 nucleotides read TGTGCCAGCTCACCAAGGGGCGCGGACACCGGGGAGCTGTTTTTT. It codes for CASSPRGADTGELFF.

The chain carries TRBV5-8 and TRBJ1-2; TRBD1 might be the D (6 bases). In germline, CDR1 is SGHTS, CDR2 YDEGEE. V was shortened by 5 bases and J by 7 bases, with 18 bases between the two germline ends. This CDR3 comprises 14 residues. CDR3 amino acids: CASSYRVLSRGYTF. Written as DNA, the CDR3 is TGTGCCAGCAGTTACAGGGTACTTTCTCGTGGCTACACCTTC. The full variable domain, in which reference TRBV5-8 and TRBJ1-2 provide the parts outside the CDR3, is EAGVTQSPTHLIKTRGQQATLRCSPISGHTSVYWYQQALGLGLQFLLWYDEGEERNRGNFPPRFSGRQFPNYSSELNVNALELEDSALYLCASSYRVLSRGYTFGSGTRLTVV.

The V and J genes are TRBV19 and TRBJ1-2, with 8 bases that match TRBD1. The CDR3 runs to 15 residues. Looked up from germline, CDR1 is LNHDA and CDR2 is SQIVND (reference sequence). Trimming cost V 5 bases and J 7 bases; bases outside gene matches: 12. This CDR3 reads CASSPLAGRGLGYTF. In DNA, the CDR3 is TGTGCCAGTAGTCCTCTCGCGGGCAGGGGGCTTGGCTACACCTTC.

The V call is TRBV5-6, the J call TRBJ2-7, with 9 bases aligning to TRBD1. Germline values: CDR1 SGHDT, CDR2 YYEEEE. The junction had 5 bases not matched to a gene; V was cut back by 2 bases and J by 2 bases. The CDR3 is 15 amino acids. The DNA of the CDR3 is TGTGCCAGCAGCTTCGGACAGGGGACCACCTACGAGCAGTACTTC. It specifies CASSFGQGTTYEQYF.

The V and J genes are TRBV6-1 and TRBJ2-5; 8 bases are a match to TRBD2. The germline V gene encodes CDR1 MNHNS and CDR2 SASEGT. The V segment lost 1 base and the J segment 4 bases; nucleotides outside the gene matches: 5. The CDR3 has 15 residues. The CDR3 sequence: CASSEVLAGRETQYF. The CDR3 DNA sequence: TGTGCCAGCAGTGAAGTTTTAGCGGGAAGAGAGACCCAGTACTTC.

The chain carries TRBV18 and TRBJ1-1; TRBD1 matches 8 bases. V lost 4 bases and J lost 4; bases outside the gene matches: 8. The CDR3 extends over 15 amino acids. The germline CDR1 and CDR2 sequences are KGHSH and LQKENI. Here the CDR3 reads CASSLPTGAGTEAFF. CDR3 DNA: TGTGCCAGCTCACTCCCGACAGGGGCGGGCACTGAAGCTTTCTTT.

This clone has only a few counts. The CDR3 region has the DNA TGCGCCAGCAGCTTAGTCACAGGGGGCTCTGAAAAACTGTTTTTT. Translated: CASSLVTGGSEKLFF. The V gene is TRBV5-1, the J gene TRBJ1-4; TRBD1 matches 9 bases. V was clipped by 2 bases and J by 7 bases; unmatched bases: 6. The CDR3 is 15 residues long. Germline values: CDR1 SGHRS, CDR2 YFSETQ. Full variable domain (rest looked up from reference TRBV5-1 and TRBJ1-4): KAGVTQTPRYLIKTRGQQVTLSCSPISGHRSVSWYQQTPGQGLQFLFEYFSETQRNKGNFPGRFSGRQFSNSRSEMNVSTLELGDSALYLCASSLVTGGSEKLFFGSGTQLSVL.

CDR3 region: CSVGMLGAQETQYF. CDR3 nucleotide sequence: TGCAGCGTTGGGATGCTGGGGGCCCAAGAGACCCAGTACTTC. The chain links TRBV29-1 to TRBJ2-5; TRBD1 might be the D (6 bases). Germline CDR1 SQVTM, CDR2 ANQGSEA. V shed 4 bases and J shed 1 base, with 13 bases lying between them. This CDR3 is built from 14 residues.

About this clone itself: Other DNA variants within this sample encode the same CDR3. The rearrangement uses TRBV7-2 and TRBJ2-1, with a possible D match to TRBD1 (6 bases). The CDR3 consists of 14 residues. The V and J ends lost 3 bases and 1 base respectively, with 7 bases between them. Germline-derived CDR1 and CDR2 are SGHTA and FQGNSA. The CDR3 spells CASSFRGSYNEQFF. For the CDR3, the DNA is TGTGCCAGCAGCTTTAGGGGGTCCTACAATGAGCAGTTCTTC. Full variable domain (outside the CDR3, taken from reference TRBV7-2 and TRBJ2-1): GAGVSQSPSNKVTEKGKDVELRCDPISGHTALYWYRQSLGQGLEFLIYFQGNSAPDKSGLPSDRFSAERTGGSVSTLTIQRTQQEDSAVYLCASSFRGSYNEQFFGPGTRLTVL.

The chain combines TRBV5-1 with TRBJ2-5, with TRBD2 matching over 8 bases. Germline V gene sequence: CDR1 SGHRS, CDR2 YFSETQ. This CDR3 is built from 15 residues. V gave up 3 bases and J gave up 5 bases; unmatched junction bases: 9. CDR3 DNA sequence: TGCGCCAGCAGCTACCCAGCGGGAGACTTGGAGACCCAGTACTTC. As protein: CASSYPAGDLETQYF. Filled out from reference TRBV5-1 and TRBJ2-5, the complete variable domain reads KAGVTQTPRYLIKTRGQQVTLSCSPISGHRSVSWYQQTPGQGLQFLFEYFSETQRNKGNFPGRFSGRQFSNSRSEMNVSTLELGDSALYLCASSYPAGDLETQYFGPGTRLLVL.

As DNA, the CDR3 is TGTGCCAGCAAGCGATCCGTAGCGGGAGGCTACAATGAGCAGTTCTTC. This translates into CASKRSVAGGYNEQFF. V usage is TRBV2 and J usage is TRBJ2-1; 10 bases fit TRBD2. CDR1 and CDR2 (germline): SNHLY, FYNNEI. Unmatched junction bases numbered 9, after V lost 7 bases and J lost 3 bases. The CDR3 runs to 16 residues.

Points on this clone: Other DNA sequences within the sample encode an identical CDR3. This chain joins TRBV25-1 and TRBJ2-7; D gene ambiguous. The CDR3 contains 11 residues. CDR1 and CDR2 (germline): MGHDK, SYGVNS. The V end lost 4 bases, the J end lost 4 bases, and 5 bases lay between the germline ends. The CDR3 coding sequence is TGTGCCAGCAGTGCCCGGTACGAGCAGTACTTC. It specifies CASSARYEQYF.

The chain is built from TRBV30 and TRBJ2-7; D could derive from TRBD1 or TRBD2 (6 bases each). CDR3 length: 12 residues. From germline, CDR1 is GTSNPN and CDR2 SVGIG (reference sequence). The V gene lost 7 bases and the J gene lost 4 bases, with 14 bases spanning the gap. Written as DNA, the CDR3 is TGTGCCTCGGCGGGACAACGATACGAGCAGTACTTC. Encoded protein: CASAGQRYEQYF.

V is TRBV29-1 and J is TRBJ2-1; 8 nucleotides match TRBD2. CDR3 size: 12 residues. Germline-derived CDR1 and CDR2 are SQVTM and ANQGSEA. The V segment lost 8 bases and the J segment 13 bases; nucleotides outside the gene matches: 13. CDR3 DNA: TGCAGCCTGGCGGGAGGTTTTGGGAACCAGTTCTTC. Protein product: CSLAGGFGNQFF.

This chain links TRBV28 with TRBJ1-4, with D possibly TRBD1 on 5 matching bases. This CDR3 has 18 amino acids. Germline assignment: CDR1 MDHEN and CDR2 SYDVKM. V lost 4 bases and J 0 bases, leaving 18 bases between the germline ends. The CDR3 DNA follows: TGTGCCAGCAGTTCTCTAAGGGGAGGGAGGGCAACTAATGAAAAACTGTTTTTT. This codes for CASSSLRGGRATNEKLFF.

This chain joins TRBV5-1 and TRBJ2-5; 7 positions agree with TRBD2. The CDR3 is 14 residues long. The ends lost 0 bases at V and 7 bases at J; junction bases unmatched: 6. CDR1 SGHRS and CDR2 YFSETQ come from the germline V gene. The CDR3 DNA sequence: TGCGCCAGCAGCTTGGGCGGGACTACGGGGACCCAGTACTTC. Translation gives CASSLGGTTGTQYF.

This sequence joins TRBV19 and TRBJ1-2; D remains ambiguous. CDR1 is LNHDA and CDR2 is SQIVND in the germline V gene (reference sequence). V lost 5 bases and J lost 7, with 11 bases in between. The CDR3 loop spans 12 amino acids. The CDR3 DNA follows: TGTGCCAGTAGTCTTGAACACCTTGGCTACACCTTC. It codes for CASSLEHLGYTF.

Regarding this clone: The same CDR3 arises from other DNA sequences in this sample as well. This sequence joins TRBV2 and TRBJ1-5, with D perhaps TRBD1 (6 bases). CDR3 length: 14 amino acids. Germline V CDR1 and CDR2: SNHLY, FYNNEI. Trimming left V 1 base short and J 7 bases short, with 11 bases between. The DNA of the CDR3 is TGTGCCAGCAGTGAAGGCCAGGGGAGGCAGCCCCAGCATTTT. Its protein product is CASSEGQGRQPQHF.

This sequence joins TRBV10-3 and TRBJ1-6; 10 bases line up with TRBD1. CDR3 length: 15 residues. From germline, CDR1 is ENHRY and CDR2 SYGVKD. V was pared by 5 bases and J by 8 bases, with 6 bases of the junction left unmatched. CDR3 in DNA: TGTGCCATCAGTACACAGACAGGGGGCGATTCACCCCTCCACTTT. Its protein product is CAISTQTGGDSPLHF.

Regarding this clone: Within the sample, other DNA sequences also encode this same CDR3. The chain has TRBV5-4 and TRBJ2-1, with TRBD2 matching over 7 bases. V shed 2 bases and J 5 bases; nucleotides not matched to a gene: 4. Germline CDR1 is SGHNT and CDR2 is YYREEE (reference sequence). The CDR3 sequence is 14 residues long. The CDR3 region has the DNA TGTGCCAGCAGCTTAGGCCTAGCGGACAATGAGCAGTTCTTC. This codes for CASSLGLADNEQFF.

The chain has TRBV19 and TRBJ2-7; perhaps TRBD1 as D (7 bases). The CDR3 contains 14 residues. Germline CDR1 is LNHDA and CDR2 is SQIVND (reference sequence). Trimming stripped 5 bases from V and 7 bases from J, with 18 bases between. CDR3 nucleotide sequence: TGTGCCAGTAGTGCGACAGGGAGGAGTAGTGAGCAGTACTTC. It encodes CASSATGRSSEQYF.

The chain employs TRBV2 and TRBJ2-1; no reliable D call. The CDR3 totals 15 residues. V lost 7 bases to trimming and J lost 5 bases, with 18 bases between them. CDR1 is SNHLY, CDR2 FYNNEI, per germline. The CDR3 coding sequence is TGTGCCAGCAAAATGATCCAACACAGTAACAATGAGCAGTTCTTC. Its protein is CASKMIQHSNNEQFF.

CDR3 amino acids: CASRGASGSSYEQYF. The CDR3 DNA sequence: TGTGCCAGCAGAGGGGCCTCTGGTAGCTCCTACGAGCAGTACTTC. The chain uses TRBV6-6 and TRBJ2-7; weak D call: TRBD1 (5 bases). There are 15 residues in the CDR3. The germline V gene has CDR1 MNHNY and CDR2 SVGAGI (reference sequence). V was shortened by 6 bases and J by 0 bases, with 15 bases between the two germline ends.

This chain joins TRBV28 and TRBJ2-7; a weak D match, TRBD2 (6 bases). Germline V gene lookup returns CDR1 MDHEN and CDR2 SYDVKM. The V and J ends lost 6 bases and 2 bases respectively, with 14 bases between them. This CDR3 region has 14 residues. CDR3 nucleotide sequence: TGTGCCAGCAGCAAAGAGCGGGTGCCCTACGAGCAGTACTTC. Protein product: CASSKERVPYEQYF.